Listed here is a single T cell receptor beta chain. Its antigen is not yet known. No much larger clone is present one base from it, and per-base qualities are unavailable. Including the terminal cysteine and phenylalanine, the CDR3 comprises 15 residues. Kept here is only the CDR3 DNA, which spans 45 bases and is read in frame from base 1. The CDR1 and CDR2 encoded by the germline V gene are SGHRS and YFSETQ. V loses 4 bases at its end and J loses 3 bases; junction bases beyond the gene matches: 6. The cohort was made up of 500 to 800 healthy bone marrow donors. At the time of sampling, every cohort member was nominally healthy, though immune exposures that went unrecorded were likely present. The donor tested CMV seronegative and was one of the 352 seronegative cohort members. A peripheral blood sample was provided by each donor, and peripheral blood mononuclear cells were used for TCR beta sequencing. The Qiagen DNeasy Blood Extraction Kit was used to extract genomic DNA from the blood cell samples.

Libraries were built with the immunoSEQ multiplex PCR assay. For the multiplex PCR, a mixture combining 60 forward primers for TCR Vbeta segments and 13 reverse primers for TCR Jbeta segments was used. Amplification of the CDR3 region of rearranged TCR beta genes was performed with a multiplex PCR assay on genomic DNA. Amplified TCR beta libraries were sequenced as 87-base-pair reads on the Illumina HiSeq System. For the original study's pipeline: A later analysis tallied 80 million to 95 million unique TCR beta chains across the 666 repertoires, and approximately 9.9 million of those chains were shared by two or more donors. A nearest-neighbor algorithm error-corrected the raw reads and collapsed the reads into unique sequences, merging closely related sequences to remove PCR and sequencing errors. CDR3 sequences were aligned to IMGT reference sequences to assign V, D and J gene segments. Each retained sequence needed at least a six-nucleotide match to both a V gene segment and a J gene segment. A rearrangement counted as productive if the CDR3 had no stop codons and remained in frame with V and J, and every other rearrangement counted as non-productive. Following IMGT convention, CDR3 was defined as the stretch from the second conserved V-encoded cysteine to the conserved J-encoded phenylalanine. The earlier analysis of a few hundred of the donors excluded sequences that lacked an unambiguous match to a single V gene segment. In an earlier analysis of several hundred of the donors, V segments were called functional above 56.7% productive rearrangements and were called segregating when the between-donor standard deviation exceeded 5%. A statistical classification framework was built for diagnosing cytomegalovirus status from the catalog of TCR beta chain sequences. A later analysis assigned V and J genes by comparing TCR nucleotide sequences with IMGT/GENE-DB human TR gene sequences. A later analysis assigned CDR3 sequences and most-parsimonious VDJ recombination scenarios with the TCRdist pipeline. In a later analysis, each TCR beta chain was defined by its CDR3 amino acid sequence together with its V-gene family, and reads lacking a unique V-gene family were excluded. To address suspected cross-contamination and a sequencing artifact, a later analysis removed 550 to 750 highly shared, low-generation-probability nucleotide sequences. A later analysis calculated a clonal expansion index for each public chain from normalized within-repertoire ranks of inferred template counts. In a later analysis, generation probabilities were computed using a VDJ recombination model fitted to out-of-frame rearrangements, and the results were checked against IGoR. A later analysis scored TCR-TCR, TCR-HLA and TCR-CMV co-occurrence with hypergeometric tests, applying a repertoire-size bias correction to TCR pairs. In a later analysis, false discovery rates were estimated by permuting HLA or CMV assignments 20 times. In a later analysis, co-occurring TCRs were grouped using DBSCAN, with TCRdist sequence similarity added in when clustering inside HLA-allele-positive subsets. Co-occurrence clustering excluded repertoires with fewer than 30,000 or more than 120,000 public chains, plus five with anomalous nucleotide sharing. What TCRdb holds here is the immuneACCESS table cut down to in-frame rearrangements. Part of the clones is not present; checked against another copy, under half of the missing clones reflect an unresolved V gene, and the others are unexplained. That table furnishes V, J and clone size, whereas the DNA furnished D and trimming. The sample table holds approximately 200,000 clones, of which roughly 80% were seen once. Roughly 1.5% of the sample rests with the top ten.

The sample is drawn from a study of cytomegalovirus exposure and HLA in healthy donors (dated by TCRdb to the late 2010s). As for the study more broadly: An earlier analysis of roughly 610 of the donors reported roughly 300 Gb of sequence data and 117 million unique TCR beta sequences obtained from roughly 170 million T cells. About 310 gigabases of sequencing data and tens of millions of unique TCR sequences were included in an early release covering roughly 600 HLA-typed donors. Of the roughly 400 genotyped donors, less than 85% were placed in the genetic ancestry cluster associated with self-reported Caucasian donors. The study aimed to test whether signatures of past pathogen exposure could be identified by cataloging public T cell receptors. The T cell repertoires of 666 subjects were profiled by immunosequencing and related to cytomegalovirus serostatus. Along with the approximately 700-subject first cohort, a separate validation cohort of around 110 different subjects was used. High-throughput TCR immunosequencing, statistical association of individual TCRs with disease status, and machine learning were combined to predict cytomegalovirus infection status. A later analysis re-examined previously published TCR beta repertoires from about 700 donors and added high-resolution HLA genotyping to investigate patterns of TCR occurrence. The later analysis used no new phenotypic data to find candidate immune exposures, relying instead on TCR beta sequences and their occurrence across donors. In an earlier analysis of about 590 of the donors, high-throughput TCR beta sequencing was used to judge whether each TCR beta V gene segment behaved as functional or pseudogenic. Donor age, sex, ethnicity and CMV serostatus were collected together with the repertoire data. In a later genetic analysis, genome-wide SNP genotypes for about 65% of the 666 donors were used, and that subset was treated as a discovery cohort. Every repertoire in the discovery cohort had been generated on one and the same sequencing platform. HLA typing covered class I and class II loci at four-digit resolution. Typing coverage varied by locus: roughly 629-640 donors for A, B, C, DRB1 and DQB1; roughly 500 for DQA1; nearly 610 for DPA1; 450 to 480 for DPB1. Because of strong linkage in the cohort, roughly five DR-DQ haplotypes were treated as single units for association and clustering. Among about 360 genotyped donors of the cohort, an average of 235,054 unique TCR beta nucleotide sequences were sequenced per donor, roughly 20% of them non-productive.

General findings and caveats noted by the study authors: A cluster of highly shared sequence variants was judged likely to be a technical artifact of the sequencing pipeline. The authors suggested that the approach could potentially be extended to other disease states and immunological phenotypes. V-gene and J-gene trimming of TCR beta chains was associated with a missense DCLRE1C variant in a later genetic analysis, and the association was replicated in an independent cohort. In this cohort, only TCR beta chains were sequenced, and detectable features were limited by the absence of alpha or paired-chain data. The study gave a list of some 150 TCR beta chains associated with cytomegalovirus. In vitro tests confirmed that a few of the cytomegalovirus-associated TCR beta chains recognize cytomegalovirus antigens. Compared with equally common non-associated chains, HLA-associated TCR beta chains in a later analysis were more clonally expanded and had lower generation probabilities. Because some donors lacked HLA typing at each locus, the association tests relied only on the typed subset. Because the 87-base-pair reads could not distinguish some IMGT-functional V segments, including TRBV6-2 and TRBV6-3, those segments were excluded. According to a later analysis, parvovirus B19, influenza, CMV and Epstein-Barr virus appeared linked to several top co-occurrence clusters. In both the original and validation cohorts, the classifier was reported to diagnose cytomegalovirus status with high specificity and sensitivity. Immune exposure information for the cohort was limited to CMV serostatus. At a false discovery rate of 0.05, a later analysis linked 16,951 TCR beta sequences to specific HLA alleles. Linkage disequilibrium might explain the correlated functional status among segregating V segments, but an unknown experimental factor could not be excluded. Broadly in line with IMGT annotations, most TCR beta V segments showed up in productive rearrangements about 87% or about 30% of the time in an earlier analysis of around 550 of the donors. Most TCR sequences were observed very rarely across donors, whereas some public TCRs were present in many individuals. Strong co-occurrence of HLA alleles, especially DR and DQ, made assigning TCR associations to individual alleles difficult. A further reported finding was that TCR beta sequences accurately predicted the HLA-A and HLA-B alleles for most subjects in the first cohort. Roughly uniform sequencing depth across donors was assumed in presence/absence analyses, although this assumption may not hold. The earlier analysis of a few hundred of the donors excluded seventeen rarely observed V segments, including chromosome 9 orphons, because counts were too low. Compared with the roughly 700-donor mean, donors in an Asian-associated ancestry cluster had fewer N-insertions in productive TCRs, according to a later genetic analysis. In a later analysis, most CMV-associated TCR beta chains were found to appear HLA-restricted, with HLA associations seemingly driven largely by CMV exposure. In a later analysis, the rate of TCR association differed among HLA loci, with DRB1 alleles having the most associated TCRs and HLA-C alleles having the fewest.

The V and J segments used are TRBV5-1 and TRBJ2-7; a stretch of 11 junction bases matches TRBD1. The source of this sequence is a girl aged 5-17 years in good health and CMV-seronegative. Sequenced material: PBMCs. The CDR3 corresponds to CASSPGTGGIYEQYF. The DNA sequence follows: TGCGCCAGCAGCCCCGGGACAGGGGGTATCTACGAGCAGTACTTC. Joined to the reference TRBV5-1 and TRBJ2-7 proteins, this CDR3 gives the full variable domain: KAGVTQTPRYLIKTRGQQVTLSCSPISGHRSVSWYQQTPGQGLQFLFEYFSETQRNKGNFPGRFSGRQFSNSRSEMNVSTLELGDSALYLCASSPGTGGIYEQYFGPGTRLTVT.